This entry features one TCR beta chain sequence. The data were taken from a study of T cell changes during pregnancy in multiple sclerosis. Assay: immunoSEQ multiplex PCR; the TCRdb copy retains only in-frame clones and omits some. This sample has approximately 52,000 clones, with roughly 92% found just once. The CDR3 extends over 14 amino acids. Germline V gives CDR1 MNHEY, CDR2 SVGAGI. Trimming took off 4 bases at V and 2 bases at J, with 8 bases between the two ends. The receptor comes from a female donor with multiple sclerosis, enrolled in a pregnancy study. Specimen: CD4+ T cells from peripheral blood mononuclear cells, collected in the third trimester of pregnancy. The J gene is TRBJ1-4, the V gene TRBV6-5; D is perhaps TRBD1 (6 bases). The CDR3 coding sequence is TGTGCCAGCAGTTTACAGGGTACTAATGAAAAACTGTTTTTT. It yields the protein CASSLQGTNEKLFF.